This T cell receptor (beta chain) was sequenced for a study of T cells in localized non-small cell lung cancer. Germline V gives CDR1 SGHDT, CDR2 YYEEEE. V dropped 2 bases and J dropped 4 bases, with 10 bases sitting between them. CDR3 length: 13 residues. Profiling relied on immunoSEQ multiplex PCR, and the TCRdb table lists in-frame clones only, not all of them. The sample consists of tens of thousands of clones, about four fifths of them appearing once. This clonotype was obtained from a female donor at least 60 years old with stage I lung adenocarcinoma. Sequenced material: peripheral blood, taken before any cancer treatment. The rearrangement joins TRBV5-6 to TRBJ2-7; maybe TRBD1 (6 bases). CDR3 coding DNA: TGTGCCAGCAGCTTATCAGGGGCGTACGAGCAGTACTTC. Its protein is CASSLSGAYEQYF.